The 18 T cell receptor beta chains listed next were all sequenced from one sample in a study of blood T cells in healthy people across ages. Combining a sample-barcoded 5' primer with a J-beta primer mix, a second PCR ran for about 7 to 11 cycles. TCRdb independently ran MiXCR on the 5' RACE reads; one entry per CDR3 protein. The table lists roughly 800,000 distinct CDR3 sequences, 58% of them singletons. The sample was blood. These receptors all come from a man aged 25-45 years in good health.

The CDR3, as DNA: TGTGCCAGCAGCCACCCGACAGGGACCAAAGAGACCCAGTACTTC. Translation: CASSHPTGTKETQYF. The chain employs TRBV7-2 and TRBJ2-5; TRBD1 agrees at 7 bases. This CDR3 region has 15 residues. Germline assignment: CDR1 SGHTA and CDR2 FQGNSA. Trimming cost V 5 bases and J 3 bases; bases outside gene matches: 9.

The chain uses TRBV7-2 and TRBJ2-1; no firm D call. The CDR3 length is 14 residues. Germline CDR1 and CDR2: SGHTA and FQGNSA. Deletions cut 1 base from V and 10 bases from J, with 14 bases between. In DNA form, the CDR3 reads TGTGCCAGCAGCTTAGGGGTCCGAACCTACGAGCAGTTCTTC. This codes for CASSLGVRTYEQFF.

The chain recombines TRBV12-3 or TRBV12-4 with TRBJ1-2; TRBD1 might be the D (6 bases). This CDR3 spans 13 amino acids. V lost 8 bases and J lost 5, with 15 bases in between. The CDR3 is CASGGGEGYGYTF. Here the CDR3 DNA reads TGTGCCAGCGGGGGCGGCGAGGGGTATGGCTACACCTTC.

V is TRBV21-1 and J is TRBJ2-5; TRBD2, the table's D call, lacks a check against the DNA. TRBV21-1 is an annotated pseudogene. The CDR3 length is 15 residues. CDR3 nucleotides: TGTGCCAGCACCCGACACCAGTGCGAGGGAGAGACCCAGTACTTC. Residues: CASTRHQCEGETQYF.

J is TRBJ2-5 and V is TRBV29-1; D is possibly TRBD1 (7 bases). The length of the CDR3 is 16 residues. Germline lookup yields CDR1 SQVTM and CDR2 ANQGSEA. V was cut by 4 bases and J by 0 bases, with 18 bases left in between. The CDR3 coding sequence is TGCAGCGTTGGCGGGACAGTATCTACGTACCAAGAGACCCAGTACTTC. Amino acids: CSVGGTVSTYQETQYF.

The CDR3 bases are TGTGCCAGCAGTTTTGGGGGGATGACAGGGAATCGCTATGGCTACACCTTC. It codes for CASSFGGMTGNRYGYTF. The chain employs TRBV27 and TRBJ1-2, with 7 bases that match TRBD1. The germline CDR1 and CDR2 sequences are MNHEY and SMNVEV (reference sequence). V was clipped by 3 bases and J by 4 bases; unmatched bases: 14. The CDR3 is made up of 17 amino acids.

This chain uses TRBV27 with TRBJ1-4; tentatively, D is TRBD1 (6 bases). Germline CDR1 reads MNHEY; CDR2 reads SMNVEV (reference sequence). Trimming took 3 bases from V and 6 from J, leaving 11 bases between them. The CDR3 spans 14 residues. The CDR3 DNA reads TGTGCCAGCAGTTTGTTAGGGGGGGATGAAAAACTGTTTTTT. It encodes CASSLLGGDEKLFF.

This clonotype was counted between two and nine times. The genes are TRBV25-1 and TRBJ2-7, with a possible D match to TRBD2 (6 bases). The germline V and J ends were trimmed by 7 bases and 2 bases, with 12 bases remaining between them. The germline CDR1 and CDR2 sequences are MGHDK and SYGVNS. The CDR3 totals 13 residues. Here the CDR3 reads CASTRGGTYEQYF. The CDR3 nucleotides are TGTGCCAGCACACGTGGGGGGACCTACGAGCAGTACTTC.

V gene TRBV25-1 combines with J gene TRBJ2-7; D is possibly TRBD1 (5 bases). V was clipped by 5 bases and J by 3 bases, with 11 bases between them. This CDR3 spans 13 amino acids. CDR1 is MGHDK and CDR2 is SYGVNS in the germline V gene. In DNA form, the CDR3 reads TGTGCCAGCAGTTGGGTAGGGGACTACGAGCAGTACTTC. Protein sequence: CASSWVGDYEQYF.

V usage is TRBV4-2 and J usage is TRBJ1-2; the match to TRBD1 covers 7 bases. The CDR3 length is 14 residues. Germline V gene lookup returns CDR1 LGHNA and CDR2 YNFKEQ. Germline trimming cut 6 bases from V and 7 bases from J; bases unmatched to any gene: 11. The CDR3 spells CASSQNTGEGGYTF. In nucleotides, the CDR3 is TGTGCCAGCAGTCAAAATACAGGGGAAGGTGGCTACACCTTC.

The chain is built from TRBV16 and TRBJ2-7, with 8 bases identical to TRBD1. There are 14 residues in the CDR3. CDR1 and CDR2 from the germline V gene are KGHSY and FQNENV. Trimming removed 7 bases from V and 0 bases from J; junction bases left unmatched: 5. The CDR3: CASTNRGSSYEQYF. In DNA, the CDR3 is TGTGCCAGCACCAACAGGGGGTCCTCCTACGAGCAGTACTTC.

A note on this clonotype: This may be a read error, as it is one base from a much larger clone. V and J are TRBV7-2 and TRBJ1-5, with D unclear. Trimming stripped 2 bases from V and 6 bases from J, with 14 bases between. Germline lookup yields CDR1 SGHTA and CDR2 FQGNSA. This CDR3 is 15 amino acids long. This CDR3 reads CASSLKISVFQPQHF. Here the CDR3 DNA reads TGTGCCAGCAGCTTAAAAATTTCTGTCTTTCAGCCCCAGCATTTT.

The chain is built from TRBV7-2 and TRBJ2-7; tentatively, D is TRBD1 (5 bases). The CDR3 totals 13 residues. V was clipped by 3 bases and J by 2 bases, with 8 bases between them. The V gene's germline CDR1 is SGHTA and CDR2 FQGNSA. CDR3 sequence (DNA): TGTGCCAGCAGCTTTGACAGAACCTACGAGCAGTACTTC. This codes for CASSFDRTYEQYF. Together with reference TRBV7-2 and TRBJ2-7, the CDR3 gives the full variable domain: GAGVSQSPSNKVTEKGKDVELRCDPISGHTALYWYRQSLGQGLEFLIYFQGNSAPDKSGLPSDRFSAERTGGSVSTLTIQRTQQEDSAVYLCASSFDRTYEQYFGPGTRLTVT.

The CDR3 here is CASSLRPLSWETQYF. The DNA for the CDR3 is TGTGCCAGCAGTTTACGGCCCTTAAGCTGGGAGACCCAGTACTTC. The chain is built from TRBV27 and TRBJ2-7; D is unclear. The J call may be incorrect, as the DNA end agrees better with TRBJ2-5. Germline values: CDR1 MNHEY, CDR2 SMNVEV (reference sequence). CDR3 size: 15 residues.

The chain combines TRBV6-2 or TRBV6-3 with TRBJ2-4; D is undetermined. With the DNA end fitting TRBJ2-7 better, the J assignment may be wrong. This CDR3 region has 13 residues. CDR1 is MNHEY and CDR2 is SVGEGT in the germline V gene. CDR3 DNA: TGTGCCAGCAGTTACGCTCGCAACTACGAGCAGTACTTC. Protein: CASSYARNYEQYF.

The chain links TRBV12-3 or TRBV12-4 to TRBJ2-7; 9 nucleotides agree with TRBD2. V trimming: 6 bases; J trimming: 3 bases; junction bases outside the gene matches: 9. This CDR3 comprises 15 residues. The CDR3: CASSIGTSIGYEQYF. The CDR3 coding sequence is TGTGCCAGCAGCATTGGGACTAGCATAGGCTACGAGCAGTACTTC.

The chain couples TRBV2 to TRBJ2-1; D is ambiguous. Looked up from germline, CDR1 is SNHLY and CDR2 is FYNNEI. Trimming pared 3 bases from V and 5 bases from J, leaving 23 bases between. The CDR3 is 18 amino acids. CDR3 in amino acids: CASSDGFPATDTNNEQFF. DNA of the CDR3: TGTGCCAGCAGTGATGGTTTCCCAGCCACTGACACAAACAATGAGCAGTTCTTC.

The V call is TRBV7-2, the J call TRBJ1-1; D is possibly TRBD1 (6 bases). Germline V gives CDR1 SGHTA, CDR2 FQGNSA. With 5 bases removed from V and 10 bases from J, the gap between germline ends came to 17 bases. The CDR3 length is 13 residues. CDR3 sequence reads: CASSPQGNRRAFF. CDR3 bases: TGTGCCAGCAGCCCTCAGGGGAATCGTAGAGCTTTCTTT.